This TCR beta chain was sequenced in a study of blood T cell repertoires in COVID-19. At the level of the study: Acute and convalescent COVID-19 samples came from the United States, Italy and Spain. PBMCs, B-cell-depleted T cells, or T cells provided the cDNA or gDNA that made up the material.

The V gene's germline CDR1 is LGHDT and CDR2 YNNKEL (reference sequence). The V and J ends lost 0 bases and 2 bases respectively, with 19 bases between them. The CDR3 has 18 amino acids. Original analysis: Counts of nucleated cells, estimated from reference gene primer amplification, were obtained. The table came from immunoSEQ multiplex PCR; TCRdb's copy has only in-frame clones and leaves some out. V and J calls and clone size are those listed in that table; D and trimming were worked out from the DNA. The table shows roughly 53,000 clones, with more than 75% occurring only once. The V call is TRBV3-1 (or the pseudogene TRBV3-2), the J call TRBJ2-5; D possibly corresponds to TRBD1 (5 bases). This clonotype was sampled from a man over 45 with active or convalescent COVID-19. The sequencing sample was made of peripheral blood. This CDR3 reads CASSQDGSRGLSQETQYF. CDR3 nucleotides: TGTGCCAGCAGCCAAGACGGCTCTAGGGGTCTATCGCAAGAGACCCAGTACTTC.